This T cell receptor (beta chain) comes out of a study of OX40 agonist ivuxolimab in advanced cancers. The wider study: Each dose-escalation patient presented with hepatocellular carcinoma, melanoma, renal cell or head and neck cancer. Partial responses, seen in three patients, involved one hepatocellular carcinoma and two cutaneous melanomas.

Study results and limitations: At 0.1 to 3.0 mg/kg, CD4+ and CD8+ blood T cells expanded clonally by week 6.

The cohort excluded patients with autoimmune disease history or systemic immunosuppression. Trimming pared 4 bases from V and 5 bases from J, leaving 18 bases between. The length of the CDR3 is 16 residues. Germline V gives CDR1 SGHAT, CDR2 FQNNGV. TCRdb's copy holds only in-frame clones and misses some; the assay was immunoSEQ multiplex PCR. The sample holds about 31,000 clones, roughly 86% seen once. Remarks on this clone: Its target is unknown.

The clonotype was recovered from an adult with an advanced solid tumor such as melanoma, head and neck, liver or kidney cancer. This material consisted of CD4+ or CD8+ T cells sorted from blood, taken in a trial of the OX40 agonist ivuxolimab. The chain uses TRBV11-2 and TRBJ1-3; possibly TRBD1 for D (5 bases). CDR3 amino acids: CASSSLRDLKRNTIYF. The CDR3 region has the DNA TGTGCCAGCAGCTCGCTCCGGGACCTCAAGAGAAACACCATATATTTT.